This is a list of T cell receptor beta chains from one sample in a study of spatial heterogeneity in lung cancer. TCRdb redid the calling of the 5' RACE reads with MiXCR, one entry per CDR3 protein. The sample includes more than 65,000 distinct CDR3 sequences, around an eighth of them seen just once. The sequencing here drew on PBMCs, taken at surgery. Receptors were obtained from a male donor with early-stage non-small cell lung cancer. The CDR3 runs from the conserved cysteine through the conserved F or W. Fields, in order: CDR3 length, J gene, clone size, V gene, D gene, CDR3 DNA, CDR3 protein. A D gene is named only where the DNA matches it firmly. Clone size is given for some rows only: seen once, a few or many times, or a class if the clone is expanded.

CDR3 length: 12; J gene: TRBJ2-1; clone size: .; V gene: TRBV9; D gene: .; CDR3 DNA: TGTGCCAGCAGCGCAGGGGGGGGTGAGCAGTTCTTC; CDR3 protein: CASSAGGGEQFF
CDR3 length: 15; J gene: TRBJ2-5; clone size: .; V gene: TRBV5-1; D gene: .; CDR3 DNA: TGCGCCAGCGGCCAGGGCGGAATACCCCAAGAGACCCAGTACTTC; CDR3 protein: CASGQGGIPQETQYF
CDR3 length: 15; J gene: TRBJ2-3; clone size: few; V gene: TRBV6-2/TRBV6-3; D gene: TRBD2; CDR3 DNA: TGTGCCGCACGAAACACTGGCGGGGGGCAAAATACGCAGTATTTT; CDR3 protein: CAARNTGGGQNTQYF
CDR3 length: 14; J gene: TRBJ2-7; clone size: .; V gene: TRBV7-9; D gene: TRBD1; CDR3 DNA: TGTGCCAGCAGCCTGAGGACAGGGATTGGCGAGCAGTACTTC; CDR3 protein: CASSLRTGIGEQYF
CDR3 length: 13; J gene: TRBJ2-4; clone size: .; V gene: TRBV19; D gene: TRBD1; CDR3 DNA: TGTGCCTGCTCAGGGACAGATAAAAACATTCAGTACTTC; CDR3 protein: CACSGTDKNIQYF
CDR3 length: 15; J gene: TRBJ2-7; clone size: .; V gene: TRBV2; D gene: .; CDR3 DNA: TGTGCCAGTTGTTACTCCCGGGACAAGGGAAGTGAGCAGTACTTC; CDR3 protein: CASCYSRDKGSEQYF
CDR3 length: 13; J gene: TRBJ2-7; clone size: few; V gene: TRBV3-1; D gene: .; CDR3 DNA: TGTGCCAGCAGCCTAGGGGGGGACTACGAGCAGTACTTC; CDR3 protein: CASSLGGDYEQYF
CDR3 length: 16; J gene: TRBJ2-6; clone size: few; V gene: TRBV2; D gene: .; CDR3 DNA: TGTGCCAGCAGTGAAGAGGCGGCCTCTGGGGCCAACGTCCTGACTTTC; CDR3 protein: CASSEEAASGANVLTF
CDR3 length: 14; J gene: TRBJ1-5; clone size: few; V gene: TRBV5-4; D gene: .; CDR3 DNA: TGTGCCAGCAGCTCTCAGGGTTCCAGTCAGCCCCAGCATTTT; CDR3 protein: CASSSQGSSQPQHF
CDR3 length: 12; J gene: TRBJ2-7; clone size: many; V gene: TRBV7-9; D gene: .; CDR3 DNA: TGTGCCAGCAGCCCCAGCTCCTACGAGCAGTACTTC; CDR3 protein: CASSPSSYEQYF
CDR3 length: 15; J gene: TRBJ2-5; clone size: few; V gene: TRBV6-4; D gene: .; CDR3 DNA: TGTGCCAGCAGTGACTCCGCCGCATTACTGGAGACCCAGTACTTC; CDR3 protein: CASSDSAALLETQYF
CDR3 length: 14; J gene: TRBJ1-1; clone size: .; V gene: TRBV5-5; D gene: .; CDR3 DNA: TGTGCCAGCAAGGGAGAACCAATGAACACTGAAGCTTTCTTT; CDR3 protein: CASKGEPMNTEAFF
CDR3 length: 13; J gene: TRBJ1-2; clone size: .; V gene: TRBV2; D gene: TRBD1; CDR3 DNA: TGTGCCAGCAATCTACAGGGGGCTTATGGCTACACCTTC; CDR3 protein: CASNLQGAYGYTF
CDR3 length: 12; J gene: TRBJ1-1; clone size: few; V gene: TRBV29-1; D gene: .; CDR3 DNA: TGCAGCGTTGATGGGGAGGGCACTGAAGCTTTCTTT; CDR3 protein: CSVDGEGTEAFF
CDR3 length: 12; J gene: TRBJ2-3; clone size: .; V gene: TRBV7-9; D gene: .; CDR3 DNA: TGTGCCAGCAGCTTATTGGCAGATACGCAGTATTTT; CDR3 protein: CASSLLADTQYF
CDR3 length: 15; J gene: TRBJ1-2; clone size: many; V gene: TRBV5-1; D gene: .; CDR3 DNA: TGCGCCAGCAGCCCCGCCGGGGGGATCGTCTATGGCTACACCTTC; CDR3 protein: CASSPAGGIVYGYTF
CDR3 length: 14; J gene: TRBJ2-7; clone size: .; V gene: TRBV5-1; D gene: .; CDR3 DNA: TGCGCCAGCAGCGCAGGACGTAACACCTACGAGCAGTACTTC; CDR3 protein: CASSAGRNTYEQYF
CDR3 length: 15; J gene: TRBJ2-7; clone size: many; V gene: TRBV11-2; D gene: TRBD2; CDR3 DNA: TGTGCCAGCAGCTCTGGACTAGCTAGCTCCTACGAGCAGTACTTC; CDR3 protein: CASSSGLASSYEQYF
CDR3 length: 13; J gene: TRBJ2-3; clone size: .; V gene: TRBV12-3/TRBV12-4; D gene: .; CDR3 DNA: TGTGCCAGCAGTTTCCTGGACTCAGATACGCAGTATTTT; CDR3 protein: CASSFLDSDTQYF
CDR3 length: 12; J gene: TRBJ1-1; clone size: .; V gene: TRBV19; D gene: .; CDR3 DNA: TGTGCCAGTATTAAGGGGAACACTGAAGCTTTCTTT; CDR3 protein: CASIKGNTEAFF
CDR3 length: 15; J gene: TRBJ2-3; clone size: few; V gene: TRBV10-3; D gene: .; CDR3 DNA: TGTGCCATCAGTGACTACAGTTCTAGCACAGATACGCAGTATTTT; CDR3 protein: CAISDYSSSTDTQYF
CDR3 length: 16; J gene: TRBJ1-1; clone size: few; V gene: TRBV6-5; D gene: .; CDR3 DNA: TGTGCCAGCAGTTACGGGTATTACGAACGGAACACTGAAGCTTTCTTT; CDR3 protein: CASSYGYYERNTEAFF